These 3 T cell receptor beta chains originate from one sample sequenced in a study of cytomegalovirus exposure and HLA in healthy donors (dated by TCRdb to 2016 to 2017). Library prep was done by the immunoSEQ multiplex PCR assay. For the multiplex PCR, a mixture combining 60 forward primers for TCR Vbeta segments and 13 reverse primers for TCR Jbeta segments was used. TCRdb holds this immuneACCESS table with in-frame rearrangements only. Some clones are missing; in checked studies, unresolved V genes explain under half, and the rest has no known cause. Counted in this sample were 85,000 to 90,000 clones; 75% to 90% of them appeared once. The ten biggest clones cover 2.3% of the sample. The source material was PBMCs. Receptor source: a man younger than 35 in good health and CMV-seronegative.

This clone showed up just a few times. The J gene is TRBJ2-7, the V gene TRBV6-1, with D perhaps TRBD1 (6 bases). V lost 6 bases and J 6 bases, leaving 18 bases between the germline ends. The CDR3 loop spans 14 amino acids. Per the germline V gene, CDR1 is MNHNS and CDR2 is SASEGT. CDR3 nucleotide sequence: TGTGCCAGCAGCACCTACTTCCTAGGGGGCGAGCAGTACTTC. Encoded protein: CASSTYFLGGEQYF.

DNA of the CDR3: TGTGCTAGTGGTTTTGCAGGGGAGACCGGGGAGCTGTTTTTT. This gives the protein CASGFAGETGELFF. The gene calls are TRBV12-5 and TRBJ2-2; tentative D call: TRBD1 (6 bases). The CDR3 runs 14 residues. Germline CDR1 LGHNT, CDR2 FRNRAP. V was cut by 3 bases and J by 5 bases, with 10 bases left in between.

CDR3 in DNA: TGCGCCAGCAGCCAAAAAACAGGAATCTATGGCTACACCTTC. It yields the protein CASSQKTGIYGYTF. J is TRBJ1-2 and V is TRBV4-3; a weak D match, TRBD1 (5 bases). CDR3 length equals 14 residues. From germline, CDR1 is LGHNA and CDR2 YSLEER. Trimming left V 2 bases short and J 4 bases short, with 11 bases between.